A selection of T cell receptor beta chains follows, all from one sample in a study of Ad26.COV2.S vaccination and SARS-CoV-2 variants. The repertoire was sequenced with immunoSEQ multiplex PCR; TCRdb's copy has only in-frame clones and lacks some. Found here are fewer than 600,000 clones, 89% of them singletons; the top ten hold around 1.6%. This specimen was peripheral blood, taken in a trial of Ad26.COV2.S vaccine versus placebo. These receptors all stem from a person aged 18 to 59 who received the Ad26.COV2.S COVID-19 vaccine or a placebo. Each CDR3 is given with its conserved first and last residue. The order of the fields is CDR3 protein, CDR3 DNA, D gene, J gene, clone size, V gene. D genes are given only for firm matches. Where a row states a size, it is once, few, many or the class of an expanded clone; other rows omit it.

cdr3_aa: CATSDRHGDQVTNEQFF; cdr3_nt: TGTGCCACCAGTGACAGGCACGGGGACCAGGTGACCAATGAGCAGTTCTTC; d_call: -; j_call: TRBJ2-1; clone_size: -; v_call: TRBV24-1
cdr3_aa: CASSAAGFNYGYTF; cdr3_nt: TGTGCCAGCAGTGCCGCGGGGTTTAACTATGGCTACACCTTC; d_call: -; j_call: TRBJ1-2; clone_size: -; v_call: TRBV27
cdr3_aa: CASSSGGTNTEAFF; cdr3_nt: TGTGCCAGCTCCTCGGGGGGGACGAACACTGAAGCTTTCTTT; d_call: -; j_call: TRBJ1-1; clone_size: -; v_call: TRBV28
cdr3_aa: CASSTIRDNNYGYTF; cdr3_nt: TGTGCCAGCAGTACGATCCGGGACAATAACTATGGCTACACCTTC; d_call: -; j_call: TRBJ1-2; clone_size: few; v_call: TRBV28
cdr3_aa: CASSLGQVATNEKLFF; cdr3_nt: TGCGCCAGCAGCTTGGGACAGGTTGCAACTAATGAAAAACTGTTTTTT; d_call: -; j_call: TRBJ1-4; clone_size: once; v_call: TRBV5-1
cdr3_aa: CASARGLGGLEQYF; cdr3_nt: TGTGCCAGCGCCCGTGGGTTGGGAGGGCTCGAGCAGTACTTC; d_call: TRBD2; j_call: TRBJ2-7; clone_size: -; v_call: TRBV4-2
cdr3_aa: CASSQNPLELPAEAFF; cdr3_nt: TGTGCCAGCAGTCAAAACCCACTCGAGCTCCCCGCTGAAGCTTTCTTT; d_call: -; j_call: TRBJ1-1; clone_size: -; v_call: TRBV2
cdr3_aa: CSPTLLADTQYF; cdr3_nt: TGCAGCCCTACGCTACTGGCAGATACGCAGTATTTT; d_call: -; j_call: TRBJ2-3; clone_size: -; v_call: TRBV29-1
cdr3_aa: CASSFLDRDANYGYTF; cdr3_nt: TGCGCCAGCAGCTTCCTTGACCGGGATGCTAACTATGGCTACACCTTC; d_call: -; j_call: TRBJ1-2; clone_size: once; v_call: TRBV5-1
cdr3_aa: CASSFWSGKNTEAFF; cdr3_nt: TGCGCCAGCAGCTTCTGGTCAGGGAAGAACACTGAAGCTTTCTTT; d_call: -; j_call: TRBJ1-1; clone_size: -; v_call: TRBV5-1
cdr3_aa: CAWSKGINQPQHF; cdr3_nt: TGTGCCTGGAGTAAAGGAATCAATCAGCCCCAGCATTTT; d_call: -; j_call: TRBJ1-5; clone_size: -; v_call: TRBV30
cdr3_aa: CASSYSYLAGGNEQFF; cdr3_nt: TGTGCCAGCAGTTACTCGTATCTAGCGGGGGGAAATGAGCAGTTCTTC; d_call: TRBD2; j_call: TRBJ2-1; clone_size: -; v_call: TRBV6-5
cdr3_aa: CASSLVGGYGYTF; cdr3_nt: TGTGCCAGCAGCTTAGTGGGCGGCTATGGCTACACCTTC; d_call: -; j_call: TRBJ1-2; clone_size: -; v_call: TRBV7-2
cdr3_aa: CASSGITGTYYEQYF; cdr3_nt: TGTGCCAGCTCAGGAATAACCGGGACATACTACGAGCAGTACTTC; d_call: -; j_call: TRBJ2-7; clone_size: -; v_call: TRBV18
cdr3_aa: CASSSYGYTF; cdr3_nt: TGTGCCAGCAGCTCTTATGGCTACACCTTC; d_call: -; j_call: TRBJ1-2; clone_size: -; v_call: TRBV7-9
cdr3_aa: CASKRQGMNTEAFF; cdr3_nt: TGTGCCAGCAAACGACAGGGCATGAACACTGAAGCTTTCTTT; d_call: TRBD1; j_call: TRBJ1-1; clone_size: -; v_call: TRBV28
cdr3_aa: CATRRGPQSGANVLTF; cdr3_nt: TGTGCCACACGCAGGGGTCCTCAATCTGGGGCCAACGTCCTGACTTTC; d_call: -; j_call: TRBJ2-6; clone_size: -; v_call: TRBV28
cdr3_aa: CAIRGEGRETQYF; cdr3_nt: TGTGCCATCAGAGGCGAGGGGAGAGAGACCCAGTACTTC; d_call: -; j_call: TRBJ2-5; clone_size: -; v_call: TRBV10-3
cdr3_aa: CASSLYDRGFGNTGELFF; cdr3_nt: TGTGCCAGCAGTTTATATGACAGGGGGTTCGGGAACACCGGGGAGCTGTTTTTT; d_call: TRBD1; j_call: TRBJ2-2; clone_size: -; v_call: TRBV27
cdr3_aa: CASSAGGLNTGGELFF; cdr3_nt: TGTGCCAGCAGCGCTGGGGGTCTTAACACCGGTGGGGAGCTGTTTTTT; d_call: -; j_call: TRBJ2-2; clone_size: -; v_call: TRBV9
cdr3_aa: CASSYSWTGGGTEAFF; cdr3_nt: TGTGCCAGCAGTTACTCGTGGACAGGGGGCGGCACTGAAGCTTTCTTT; d_call: TRBD1; j_call: TRBJ1-1; clone_size: -; v_call: TRBV6-5
cdr3_aa: CASSPRGRMGGMYNEQFF; cdr3_nt: TGTGCCAGCAGCCCACGAGGACGGATGGGAGGGATGTACAATGAGCAGTTCTTC; d_call: TRBD2; j_call: TRBJ2-1; clone_size: -; v_call: TRBV5-8
cdr3_aa: CSAVTANEQFF; cdr3_nt: TGCAGCGCCGTCACCGCGAATGAGCAGTTCTTC; d_call: -; j_call: TRBJ2-1; clone_size: -; v_call: TRBV29-1